Listed below are T cell receptor beta chains from one sample, sequenced in a study of T cell responses to AZD1222 COVID-19 vaccine. The protocol was immunoSEQ multiplex PCR, while the TCRdb copy is restricted to in-frame clones and leaves out a portion. This table has 95,000 to 150,000 clones, approximately 92% appearing once. The specimen comprised peripheral blood, sampled 28 days after the second dose of the MenACWY control vaccine. These receptors all come from an adult who received the MenACWY meningococcal vaccine as a control. CDR3s include the opening cysteine and the closing phenylalanine or tryptophan. Each record gives: CDR3 DNA, CDR3 protein, D gene, J gene, V gene, clone size. A D gene is named only where the DNA matches it firmly. Only some rows state a clone size, as once, few, many or a class for expanded clones.

TGTGCCAGCAGCCTGGACAGGTTGAATGAAAAACTGTTTTTT | CASSLDRLNEKLFF | TRBD1 | TRBJ1-4 | TRBV7-9 | -
TGCGCCAGCAGCCAAGATATCAGGGGCCCTGAAGCTTTCTTT | CASSQDIRGPEAFF | - | TRBJ1-1 | TRBV4-3 | -
TGTGCCAGCAGTTTCTCCCCGTCCCACGAGCAGTACTTC | CASSFSPSHEQYF | - | TRBJ2-7 | TRBV27 | once
TGCGCCAGCAGCCAAGCTACGGGGGCCCGCACAGATACGCAGTATTTT | CASSQATGARTDTQYF | - | TRBJ2-3 | TRBV4-1 | -
TGCAGTGCTCCAACCAAAGAGACCCAGTACTTC | CSAPTKETQYF | - | TRBJ2-5 | TRBV20-1 | -
TGCGCCAGCAGCCAAGAACCGGGACTAAGCTCCTACGAGCAGTACTTC | CASSQEPGLSSYEQYF | TRBD2 | TRBJ2-7 | TRBV4-1 | -
TGCGCCAGCAGCTTTAACGGGAGGAGGGACAATGAGCAGTTCTTC | CASSFNGRRDNEQFF | TRBD2 | TRBJ2-1 | TRBV5-1 | -
TGTGCCAGTAGTATAGATCCATCAGGGGGCAGGACTGAAGCTTTCTTT | CASSIDPSGGRTEAFF | TRBD1 | TRBJ1-1 | TRBV19 | -
TGTGCCAGCAGCCAGGTTGGAAACACCATATATTTT | CASSQVGNTIYF | - | TRBJ1-3 | TRBV7-8 | -
TGTGCCAGCAGCGCCCCCGGGACATTTACTGGGGCCAACGTCCTGACTTTC | CASSAPGTFTGANVLTF | - | TRBJ2-6 | TRBV9 | once
TGTGCCAGCAGTTACTCGAGGGGAAACTATGGCTACACCTTC | CASSYSRGNYGYTF | - | TRBJ1-2 | TRBV6-6 | -
TGTGCCAGCAGCCAAGAAGTTTTCGGGGGCGACTTCATGAACACTGAAGCTTTCTTT | CASSQEVFGGDFMNTEAFF | - | TRBJ1-1 | TRBV3-1/TRBV3-2 | -
TGTGCCAGCAGTGAAGAGGCCGGGGGCATTCAGTACTTC | CASSEEAGGIQYF | - | TRBJ2-4 | TRBV2 | -
TGTGCCAGCAGTGAGGAGTTCAATCAGCCCCAGCATTTT | CASSEEFNQPQHF | - | TRBJ1-5 | TRBV6-1 | once
TGTGCCAGCAATTCCCTTTTCGATAGCAATCAGCCCCAGCATTTT | CASNSLFDSNQPQHF | - | TRBJ1-5 | TRBV2 | -
TGTGCCAGCAGCTGGGGCCAGGGGATCGTAGGAGAGACCCAGTACTTC | CASSWGQGIVGETQYF | - | TRBJ2-5 | TRBV7-9 | -
TGCGCCAGCAGTGATTCCGGGACAGGGGGCACACAGCCCCAGCATTTT | CASSDSGTGGTQPQHF | TRBD1 | TRBJ1-5 | TRBV10-1 | once
TGTGCCAGCAGTTTAAGCGGGGGCAATCAGCCCCAGCATTTT | CASSLSGGNQPQHF | - | TRBJ1-5 | TRBV27 | -
TGTGCCAGCAGCCGAGGACAGGGGGCTTTGGCTGGAAACACCATATATTTT | CASSRGQGALAGNTIYF | TRBD1 | TRBJ1-3 | TRBV5-5 | once
TGTGCCTGGAGTGCCCTGGGACTAGCGGGGATCTACGAGCAGTACTTC | CAWSALGLAGIYEQYF | TRBD2 | TRBJ2-7 | TRBV30 | -
TGTGCCAGCAGCTTAGAGTGGGGAAACACTGAAGCTTTCTTT | CASSLEWGNTEAFF | - | TRBJ1-1 | TRBV7-6 | -
TGTGCCAGCAGGAGAGAGGGACAGGGGAATCAGCCCCAGCATTTT | CASRREGQGNQPQHF | TRBD1 | TRBJ1-5 | TRBV2 | once
TGCAGCGTTGAGTCGGGAACTAATGAAAAACTGTTTTTT | CSVESGTNEKLFF | - | TRBJ1-4 | TRBV29-1 | -
TGTGCCAGCAGCTTGGCCATCCAAGAGACCCAGTACTTC | CASSLAIQETQYF | - | TRBJ2-5 | TRBV5-5 | -
TGTGCCACCCGGAGGAGCGGACAGAGAAACACCGGGGAGCTGTTTTTT | CATRRSGQRNTGELFF | - | TRBJ2-2 | TRBV28 | -
TGTGCCAGCAGCCAAGCACTAGTGCAAGAGACCCAGTACTTC | CASSQALVQETQYF | - | TRBJ2-5 | TRBV3-1/TRBV3-2 | -